These 18 T cell receptor beta chains came from one sample sequenced in a study of T cell repertoires in cytomegalovirus infection. TCRdb called the reads again in MiXCR, with one record for every CDR3 protein. The data show around 440,000 distinct CDR3 sequences, about 11% seen once. Sequencing was performed on PBMCs. The receptors originated from a human donor in good health (CMV status not recorded). Some clones in this sample may be carry-over from other donors' samples.

This clonotype has a count of ten or more. The chain links TRBV7-2 to TRBJ1-1; D is unclear. This CDR3 region has 14 residues. Germline-derived CDR1 and CDR2 are SGHTA and FQGNSA. Trimming cost V 5 bases and J 0 bases, with 10 bases left between them. The CDR3 here is CASSPTTVNTEAFF. CDR3 in DNA: TGTGCCAGCAGCCCGACCACAGTGAACACTGAAGCTTTCTTT.

This clonotype was counted many times. The CDR3 nucleotides read TGTGCCATCAGTGACACAGGGAGTTATGGCTACACCTTC. Protein product: CAISDTGSYGYTF. The rearrangement links TRBV10-3 to TRBJ1-2; maybe TRBD1 (6 bases). This CDR3 spans 13 amino acids. Trimming cost V 3 bases and J 5 bases, with 10 bases left between them. Per the germline V gene, CDR1 is ENHRY and CDR2 is SYGVKD.

This clonotype was recorded at least ten times. The chain has TRBV18 and TRBJ1-6, with a weak D call TRBD1 (5 bases). Per germline, CDR1 KGHSH and CDR2 LQKENI. Between the trimmed V and J ends, which lost 3 bases and 6 bases, there was a span of 12 bases. This CDR3 has 15 amino acids. CDR3 coding DNA: TGTGCCAGCTCACCCACAACAGGTTTTAATTCACCCCTCCACTTT. Its protein is CASSPTTGFNSPLHF.

Of note for this clonotype: A much larger clone lies a single base off, so this may be a read error. The V and J genes are TRBV7-9 and TRBJ2-7, with 8 nucleotides matching TRBD1. Germline CDR1 is SEHNR and CDR2 is FQNEAQ (reference sequence). This CDR3 has 14 amino acids. J lost 1 base, V lost 4 bases, and 3 bases had no gene match. The CDR3 coding sequence is TGTGCCAGCAGCTCGGGACAGGAGTCCTACGAGCAGTACTTC. Protein product: CASSSGQESYEQYF.

V is TRBV7-9 and J is TRBJ1-2, with a tentative D call TRBD1 (5 bases). The V gene lost 1 base and the J gene lost 4 bases, with 16 bases spanning the gap. CDR3 length: 16 amino acids. CDR1 and CDR2 (germline): SEHNR, FQNEAQ (reference sequence). This CDR3 is CASSLGDWGVGYGYTF. CDR3 sequence (DNA): TGTGCCAGCAGCTTAGGGGACTGGGGAGTAGGCTATGGCTACACCTTC. Based on the CDR3 plus reference TRBV7-9 and TRBJ1-2, the full variable domain is DTGVSQNPRHKITKRGQNVTFRCDPISEHNRLYWYRQTLGQGPEFLTYFQNEAQLEKSRLLSDRFSAERPKGSFSTLEIQRTEQGDSAMYLCASSLGDWGVGYGYTFGSGTRLTVV.

This clonotype was picked up many times. This sequence joins TRBV27 and TRBJ1-1; D perhaps matches TRBD1 (6 bases). The CDR3 covers 15 residues. Germline V CDR1 and CDR2: MNHEY, SMNVEV (reference sequence). V shed 7 bases and J shed 5 bases, with 20 bases lying between them. The CDR3, as DNA: TGTGCCAGCACCAACGGGGGGGCTGGAAGGACTGAAGCTTTCTTT. This codes for CASTNGGAGRTEAFF.

V is TRBV5-5 and J is TRBJ1-4; 9 bases map to TRBD1. The J segment lost 8 bases and the V segment lost 5 bases, leaving 10 bases of the junction unmatched. Germline CDR1 and CDR2: SGHKS and YYEKEE (reference sequence). The CDR3 extends over 15 amino acids. CDR3 region: CASSHSGQGVEKLFF. CDR3 bases: TGTGCCAGCAGTCACTCGGGACAGGGTGTGGAAAAACTGTTTTTT.

The V call is TRBV5-1, the J call TRBJ2-1; TRBD1 matches at 8 bases. The CDR3 is 14 residues long. Trimming at V came to 4 bases and at J to 4 bases, leaving 4 bases not matched to a gene. From germline, CDR1 is SGHRS and CDR2 YFSETQ. CDR3 region: CASSHGQGYNEQFF. CDR3 in DNA: TGCGCCAGCAGCCACGGACAGGGTTACAATGAGCAGTTCTTC.

In this sample, this clonotype turned up many times. The V and J genes are TRBV7-8 and TRBJ2-7; 7 nucleotides line up with TRBD2. J lost 0 bases, V lost 1 base, and 3 bases had no gene match. The germline V gene has CDR1 SGHVS and CDR2 FQNEAQ. The CDR3 runs 15 residues. DNA of the CDR3: TGTGCCAGCAGCTTAGGGGCGGGAGACTCCTACGAGCAGTACTTC. Encoded protein: CASSLGAGDSYEQYF.

The V gene is TRBV20-1, the J gene TRBJ1-5; the D is unclear. Germline V gene sequence: CDR1 DFQATT, CDR2 SNEGSKA (reference sequence). V was trimmed by 6 bases and J by 0 bases, leaving 21 bases between them. The CDR3 length is 17 residues. The CDR3 sequence: CSAPPLRTDRSNQPQHF. CDR3 DNA sequence: TGCAGTGCCCCTCCTCTGCGGACTGATCGTAGCAATCAGCCCCAGCATTTT.

This chain links TRBV14 with TRBJ1-1, with 9 positions matching TRBD1. The J segment lost 4 bases and the V segment lost 5 bases, leaving 11 bases of the junction unmatched. The CDR3 is 16 residues long. Per the germline V gene, CDR1 is SGHDN and CDR2 is FVKESK. CDR3 loop: CASSTRQGGGTTEAFF. For the CDR3, the DNA is TGTGCCAGCAGCACCCGACAGGGGGGTGGGACCACTGAAGCTTTCTTT.

This clonotype was counted many times. The V call is TRBV11-3, the J call TRBJ2-1; TRBD2 is a possible D gene (5 bases). V was clipped by 1 base and J by 5 bases, with 15 bases between them. The CDR3 is 16 amino acids. CDR1 and CDR2 (germline): SGHNT, YENEEA. The CDR3: CASSLGRGLRDNEQFF. The CDR3 bases are TGTGCCAGCAGCTTAGGAAGAGGGCTGAGGGACAATGAGCAGTTCTTC.

The rearrangement links TRBV30 to TRBJ2-3; D might be TRBD2 (5 bases). Trimming took 2 bases from V and 6 from J, leaving 15 bases between them. Germline loops: CDR1 GTSNPN, CDR2 SVGIG (reference sequence). The length of the CDR3 is 14 residues. The CDR3 DNA reads TGTGCCTGGAGTTTGAGACGGGAATCTGATACGCAGTATTTT. Encoded protein: CAWSLRRESDTQYF.

The chain uses TRBV14 and TRBJ2-1; D not resolved. The CDR3 sequence is 12 residues long. Germline assignment: CDR1 SGHDN and CDR2 FVKESK. V lost 3 bases and J lost 10, with 10 bases in between. The CDR3: CASSHSLWEQFF. CDR3 bases: TGTGCCAGCAGCCACAGCCTCTGGGAGCAGTTCTTC.

This clonotype was found many times. The CDR3 region is CASSLQRLAGGPRRNEQFF. The CDR3 DNA sequence: TGTGCCAGCAGCTTGCAGAGACTAGCGGGAGGGCCGAGACGTAATGAGCAGTTCTTC. The V gene is TRBV5-7, the J gene TRBJ2-1; 14 bases fit TRBD2. TRBV5-7 is sorted into the ORF group, with uncertain function. V was pared by 1 base and J by 7 bases, with 13 bases of the junction left unmatched. This CDR3 has 19 residues.

This clonotype appeared many times. V is TRBV5-1 and J is TRBJ1-2; D possibly corresponds to TRBD1 (5 bases). The germline V and J ends were trimmed by 4 bases and 8 bases, with 21 bases remaining between them. Germline V CDR1 and CDR2: SGHRS, YFSETQ. This CDR3 spans 15 amino acids. CDR3 protein: CASSLDQGPARGYTF. CDR3 DNA: TGCGCCAGCAGCCTGGACCAGGGACCAGCCAGGGGCTACACCTTC.

The rearrangement uses TRBV29-1 and TRBJ2-1; the match to TRBD1 covers 9 bases. J lost 12 bases, V lost 8 bases, and 14 bases had no gene match. Germline V gene lookup returns CDR1 SQVTM and CDR2 ANQGSEA. This CDR3 spans 13 amino acids. The DNA for the CDR3 is TGCAGCTCCGAAGGAACAGGGGGCTTGGGGCAGTTCTTC. It codes for CSSEGTGGLGQFF.

This clonotype was counted many times. This sequence joins TRBV9 and TRBJ2-3, with unresolved D. The germline V and J ends were trimmed by 4 bases and 2 bases, with 14 bases remaining between them. The germline V gene has CDR1 SGDLS and CDR2 YYNGEE. This CDR3 spans 15 amino acids. The CDR3 region has the DNA TGTGCCAGCAGCAAAGTCCCACAGAACACAGATACGCAGTATTTT. It translates to CASSKVPQNTDTQYF.